This TCR beta chain is drawn from a study of T cells after yellow fever vaccination. The V end lost 6 bases, the J end lost 0 bases, and 16 bases lay between the germline ends. Germline assignment: CDR1 KGHSH and CDR2 LQKENI. This CDR3 is built from 16 residues. Researchers made TCR cDNA using 5'RACE template switching, and this step added a universal primer site and UMIs. TCRdb re-analysed the 5' RACE reads in MiXCR, keeping a single row per CDR3 protein. The sample lists 450,000 to 550,000 distinct CDR3 sequences; 20% to 25% were seen once. The gene calls are TRBV18 and TRBJ2-3; D may correspond to TRBD1 or TRBD2 (5 bases each). The clonotype originates from a man aged 18 to 30 who received the YFV17D yellow fever vaccine. The sequencing used PBMCs, collected 20 to 25 days after the first yellow fever vaccination. CDR3 coding DNA: TGTGCCAGCTCCCTACCCGGGACGGCTAGCACAGATACGCAGTATTTT. It translates to CASSLPGTASTDTQYF.